This T cell receptor beta chain was documented in a study of T cells after yellow fever vaccination. Study background: Each low-cell-number fraction was prepared by means of SMART-Seq v4 Ultra Low Input.

Each CDR3 protein is one row after TCRdb ran MiXCR on the 5' RACE reads. This sample has about 30,000 distinct CDR3 sequences, with 4.4% found just once. This clonotype was picked up many times. V gave up 6 bases and J gave up 7 bases; unmatched junction bases: 8. This CDR3 is built from 14 residues. The chain couples TRBV12-3 or TRBV12-4 to TRBJ1-5, with 8 bases lining up with TRBD1. This clonotype was obtained from a man aged 25 to 40 who received the YFV17D yellow fever vaccine. The source was CD8+ T cells sorted from PBMCs, collected 5 days after the yellow fever booster vaccination. The CDR3 nucleotides are TGTGCCAGCAGAACCCCAGGGGGCGGGCAGCCCCAGCATTTT. Translation: CASRTPGGGQPQHF.